The next 29 T cell receptor beta chains were all read from a single sample in a study of cytomegalovirus exposure and HLA in healthy donors. Both 60 Vbeta primers and 13 Jbeta primers went into the PCR. Profiled with immunoSEQ multiplex PCR; TCRdb holds only in-frame clones, not every one. The repertoire holds some 150,000 clones, with roughly four fifths as singletons. The source material was PBMCs. These TCRs come from a male donor in good health and CMV-seronegative.

The chain recombines TRBV25-1 with TRBJ1-1; D is uncertain. Per the germline V gene, CDR1 is MGHDK and CDR2 is SYGVNS. V lost 1 base and J lost 1, with 7 bases in between. This CDR3 spans 14 amino acids. CDR3 protein: CASSEFGGNTEAFF. DNA for the CDR3: TGTGCCAGCAGTGAATTCGGCGGGAACACTGAAGCTTTCTTT.

The chain links TRBV5-1 to TRBJ2-3; 13 bases align to TRBD2. This CDR3 is built from 18 residues. CDR1 and CDR2 (germline): SGHRS, YFSETQ. The V gene end was trimmed by 4 bases and the J gene end by 4 bases; junction bases not matched to a gene: 12. CDR3 sequence (DNA): TGCGCCAGCAGCCCATTCACCGGGACTAGCGGGGAGGCAGATACGCAGTATTTT. It is translated as CASSPFTGTSGEADTQYF.

The chain links TRBV18 to TRBJ1-3; TRBD1 is a possible D gene (6 bases). Between the trimmed V and J ends, which lost 1 base and 0 bases, there was a span of 10 bases. This CDR3 has 16 amino acids. CDR1 and CDR2 from the germline V gene are KGHSH and LQKENI. This chain's CDR3 is CASSPQRDISGNTIYF. DNA for the CDR3: TGTGCCAGCTCACCACAGCGGGACATCTCTGGAAACACCATATATTTT.

This clone was seen a single time. This chain joins TRBV6-5 and TRBJ1-1; TRBD1 matches 8 bases. Germline values: CDR1 MNHEY, CDR2 SVGAGI. The J segment lost 1 base and the V segment lost 6 bases, leaving 7 bases of the junction unmatched. The CDR3 loop spans 15 amino acids. CDR3 region: CASRTQGAPNTEAFF. The DNA of the CDR3 is TGTGCCAGCAGAACGCAGGGGGCCCCGAACACTGAAGCTTTCTTT.

The chain links TRBV7-8 to TRBJ2-5, with 10 bases matching TRBD2. V dropped 5 bases and J dropped 3; count of bases not matched to a gene: 9. The CDR3 extends over 16 amino acids. Germline CDR1 SGHVS, CDR2 FQNEAQ. The CDR3 coding sequence is TGTGCCAGCAGCCCTCGGGGAGCGGGAGGGAAAGAGACCCAGTACTTC. It encodes CASSPRGAGGKETQYF.

This sequence joins TRBV4-2 and TRBJ2-1; 11 nucleotides match TRBD2. The V and J ends lost 1 base and 2 bases, in that order; junction bases with no gene match: 13. This CDR3 has 20 residues. Germline values: CDR1 LGHNA, CDR2 YNFKEQ. DNA for the CDR3: TGTGCCAGCAGCCAAGCAATCACTAGCGGGAGATTCGGGACCTACAATGAGCAGTTCTTC. Translating it yields CASSQAITSGRFGTYNEQFF.

This sequence joins TRBV27 and TRBJ2-5, with 14 bases fitting TRBD2. Gene TRBJ2-7 matches the end of the DNA better, so the J call may be wrong. The CDR3 is made up of 16 amino acids. Germline lookup yields CDR1 MNHEY and CDR2 SMNVEV (reference sequence). The CDR3 loop is CASGTSGSGASYEQYF. The CDR3 coding sequence is TGTGCCAGCGGGACTAGCGGGAGCGGGGCCTCCTACGAGCAGTACTTC.

This clone occurred once. The V gene is TRBV7-9, the J gene TRBJ2-2; a possible D gene is TRBD1 (6 bases). This CDR3 has 14 amino acids. Deletions cut 3 bases from V and 6 bases from J, with 11 bases between. The germline CDR1 and CDR2 sequences are SEHNR and FQNEAQ (reference sequence). DNA of the CDR3: TGTGCCAGCAGCTTGGGACAAACAGCCGGGGAGCTGTTTTTT. This sequence encodes CASSLGQTAGELFF.

CDR3 nucleotides: TGTGCCAGCAGTCCGACTACTAGTTCCGACGAGCAGTACTTC. This translates into CASSPTTSSDEQYF. The chain links TRBV6-5 to TRBJ2-7; D may be TRBD2 (5 bases). V lost 5 bases, J lost 5 bases, and 16 bases lay in between. The CDR3 has 14 amino acids. CDR1 is MNHEY, CDR2 SVGAGI, per germline.

The gene calls are TRBV9 and TRBJ1-1; D gene uncertain. This CDR3 has 19 residues. CDR1 is SGDLS, CDR2 YYNGEE, per germline. V lost 4 bases and J lost 0, with 25 bases in between. The CDR3 sequence is CASSHAGAGLPFLNTEAFF. DNA for the CDR3: TGTGCCAGCAGCCATGCCGGAGCGGGCCTCCCTTTTCTGAACACTGAAGCTTTCTTT. Full variable domain (remainder filled in from reference TRBV9 and TRBJ1-1): DSGVTQTPKHLITATGQRVTLRCSPRSGDLSVYWYQQSLDQGLQFLIQYYNGEERAKGNILERFSAQQFPDLHSELNLSSLELGDSALYFCASSHAGAGLPFLNTEAFFGQGTRLTVV.

This clone has more than one count but fewer than ten. V and J are TRBV7-2 and TRBJ1-5, with TRBD1 as a possible D gene (5 bases). Germline V lookup: CDR1 SGHTA, CDR2 FQGNSA. The CDR3 spans 16 residues. V lost 0 bases to trimming and J lost 0 bases, with 9 bases between them. The chain's CDR3 is CASSLARGNSNQPQHF. The CDR3 DNA is TGTGCCAGCAGCTTAGCGCGGGGCAATAGCAATCAGCCCCAGCATTTT.

This clone was counted between two and nine times. The chain employs TRBV4-1 and TRBJ2-5, with 7 bases identical to TRBD1. The V gene end was trimmed by 3 bases and the J gene end by 2 bases; junction bases not matched to a gene: 3. Germline values: CDR1 MGHRA, CDR2 YSYEKL. The CDR3 is made up of 14 amino acids. CDR3 sequence: CASSHPGQQETQYF. CDR3 bases: TGCGCCAGCAGCCACCCGGGACAGCAAGAGACCCAGTACTTC.

The J gene is TRBJ1-1, the V gene TRBV28; 7 bases map to TRBD1. The CDR3 has 13 amino acids. Germline V CDR1 and CDR2: MDHEN, SYDVKM. With V trimmed by 8 bases and J by 4 bases, 7 bases remained unmatched. The CDR3 DNA is TGTGCCAGCCTCGAACAGGGGTCCACTGAAGCTTTCTTT. Translated: CASLEQGSTEAFF.

The chain couples TRBV19 to TRBJ1-1; the match to TRBD1 covers 8 bases. V gave up 7 bases and J gave up 10 bases; unmatched junction bases: 5. The CDR3 contains 11 residues. The germline V gene has CDR1 LNHDA and CDR2 SQIVND (reference sequence). CDR3 coding DNA: TGTGCCAGTACCAGACAGGGGACAGCTTTCTTT. Amino acids: CASTRQGTAFF.

The rearrangement joins TRBV6-5 to TRBJ1-6; D is possibly TRBD1 (6 bases). The CDR3 has 16 amino acids. The germline CDR1 and CDR2 sequences are MNHEY and SVGAGI. V was cut by 2 bases and J by 2 bases, with 10 bases left in between. The CDR3: CASSYQGNAYNSPLHF. DNA for the CDR3: TGTGCCAGCAGTTACCAGGGGAACGCCTATAATTCACCCCTCCACTTT.

The rearrangement links TRBV6-5 to TRBJ2-5, with a possible D match to TRBD2 (6 bases). The germline V gene has CDR1 MNHEY and CDR2 SVGAGI. V lost 7 bases and J lost 2, with 17 bases in between. This CDR3 region has 15 residues. CDR3 region: CASTGFGTGQETQYF. The CDR3 coding sequence is TGTGCCAGCACAGGTTTCGGGACTGGACAAGAGACCCAGTACTTC.

The V and J genes are TRBV9 and TRBJ2-7, with TRBD1 identical over 10 bases. This CDR3 comprises 16 residues. Germline-derived CDR1 and CDR2 are SGDLS and YYNGEE. The junction had 8 bases not matched to a gene; V was cut back by 0 bases and J by 5 bases. The CDR3 is CASSVGPGQGVNEQYF. Written as DNA, the CDR3 is TGTGCCAGCAGCGTAGGCCCCGGACAGGGGGTTAACGAGCAGTACTTC.

This clone was seen only once. The chain couples TRBV23-1 to TRBJ2-7; TRBD1 matches 12 bases. TRBV23-1 has ORF status, its function being uncertain. This CDR3 is built from 15 residues. After removal of 2 bases from V and 7 bases from J, the junction contained 6 bases not matched to a gene. This CDR3 reads CASSQTGQGALEQYF. The CDR3 bases are TGCGCCAGCAGTCAAACGGGACAGGGGGCGCTGGAGCAGTACTTC.

The gene calls are TRBV2 and TRBJ2-7; tentative D call: TRBD2 (6 bases). Trimming pared 1 base from V and 0 bases from J, leaving 10 bases between. This CDR3 contains 15 residues. Germline-derived CDR1 and CDR2 are SNHLY and FYNNEI. Written as DNA, the CDR3 is TGTGCCAGCAGTGAAGGGGTAGCGGTCTCCTACGAGCAGTACTTC. This encodes CASSEGVAVSYEQYF.

The chain carries TRBV4-2 and TRBJ2-2, with TRBD1 matching 7 bases. After removal of 5 bases from V and 3 bases from J, the junction contained 9 bases not matched to a gene. The CDR3 spans 16 residues. CDR1 is LGHNA and CDR2 is YNFKEQ in the germline V gene. The chain's CDR3 is CASSEHGTVYTGELFF. In nucleotides, the CDR3 is TGTGCCAGCAGCGAACATGGGACAGTTTACACCGGGGAGCTGTTTTTT.

This chain links TRBV9 with TRBJ1-4, with 8 bases matching TRBD1. V lost 0 bases, J lost 8 bases, and 6 bases stayed unmatched. The germline V gene has CDR1 SGDLS and CDR2 YYNGEE. There are 15 residues in the CDR3. The chain's CDR3 is CASSVDPDRVEKLFF. The CDR3 coding sequence is TGTGCCAGCAGCGTAGACCCGGACAGGGTCGAAAAACTGTTTTTT. The entire variable domain, with the rest obtained from reference TRBV9 and TRBJ1-4, is as follows: DSGVTQTPKHLITATGQRVTLRCSPRSGDLSVYWYQQSLDQGLQFLIQYYNGEERAKGNILERFSAQQFPDLHSELNLSSLELGDSALYFCASSVDPDRVEKLFFGSGTQLSVL.

This chain joins TRBV6-5 and TRBJ1-2; 8 bases fit TRBD1. The germline V gene has CDR1 MNHEY and CDR2 SVGAGI. This CDR3 contains 16 residues. V trimming: 0 bases; J trimming: 3 bases; junction bases outside the gene matches: 6. The CDR3, as DNA: TGTGCCAGCAGTTACTCGATTCAGGGGGCATACTATGGCTACACCTTC. Translation: CASSYSIQGAYYGYTF.

V and J are TRBV18 and TRBJ1-1, with 7 bases identical to TRBD1. The CDR3 covers 12 residues. Germline CDR1 KGHSH, CDR2 LQKENI. The J segment lost 6 bases and the V segment lost 5 bases, leaving 3 bases of the junction unmatched. In DNA form, the CDR3 reads TGTGCCAGCTCATCAGGGACAGCTGAAGCTTTCTTT. It is translated as CASSSGTAEAFF.

The chain combines TRBV4-3 with TRBJ1-3, with a weak D call TRBD1 (5 bases). This CDR3 region has 16 residues. Germline V gene lookup returns CDR1 LGHNA and CDR2 YSLEER. Trimming cost V 0 bases and J 2 bases, with 11 bases left between them. The CDR3 nucleotides are TGCGCCAGCAGCCAAGAGGGGCCAGGGACTGGAAACACCATATATTTT. Protein: CASSQEGPGTGNTIYF.

The V gene is TRBV9, the J gene TRBJ1-2, with 7 bases identical to TRBD1. Germline V gene lookup returns CDR1 SGDLS and CDR2 YYNGEE. The CDR3 has 13 residues. The ends lost 6 bases at V and 2 bases at J; junction bases unmatched: 4. The CDR3 loop reads CASTKQGNYGYTF. In DNA form, the CDR3 reads TGTGCCAGCACCAAACAGGGGAACTATGGCTACACCTTC.

In this sample, this clone turned up a few times. The chain employs TRBV4-3 and TRBJ1-4, with 8 positions matching TRBD1. V was pared by 3 bases and J by 4 bases, with 16 bases of the junction left unmatched. CDR1 and CDR2 from the germline V gene are LGHNA and YSLEER. This CDR3 has 19 amino acids. The CDR3: CASSHSPGQEYPSNEKLFF. CDR3 nucleotide sequence: TGCGCCAGCAGCCACTCCCCGGGACAGGAATACCCTAGTAATGAAAAACTGTTTTTT.

The chain joins TRBV5-1 to TRBJ1-2, with no clear D. The V gene lost 0 bases and the J gene lost 3 bases, with 18 bases spanning the gap. The germline CDR1 and CDR2 sequences are SGHRS and YFSETQ. The CDR3 length is 17 residues. The DNA of the CDR3 is TGCGCCAGCAGCTTGGGGCAACCCCGCGGCCGTCACTATGGCTACACCTTC. It specifies CASSLGQPRGRHYGYTF.

The chain joins TRBV30 to TRBJ2-6; TRBD1 agrees at 12 bases. Losses at the gene ends were 5 bases for V and 4 bases for J; bases not matched to a gene: 12. The germline V gene has CDR1 GTSNPN and CDR2 SVGIG (reference sequence). The CDR3 runs to 18 residues. The CDR3 nucleotides are TGTGCCTGGGCGAGTCGGGGACAGGGGGCGACGGGGGCCAACGTCCTGACTTTC. Amino acids: CAWASRGQGATGANVLTF.

A few counts support this clone. The chain employs TRBV6-1 and TRBJ1-3; 7 positions match TRBD1. The V gene end was trimmed by 2 bases and the J gene end by 0 bases; junction bases not matched to a gene: 4. The CDR3 contains 16 residues. CDR1 MNHNS and CDR2 SASEGT come from the germline V gene. The CDR3 loop is CASSERRGSSGNTIYF. The CDR3 nucleotides read TGTGCCAGCAGTGAACGCAGGGGGAGCTCTGGAAACACCATATATTTT.